The clone carrying this T cell receptor beta chain was detected only a few times. The CDR3 contains 14 residues. The V end was cut by 8 bases, the J end by 5 bases, with 16 bases between. Germline values: CDR1 SNHLY, CDR2 FYNNEI. This specimen comes from a study of T cell repertoires in cytomegalovirus infection. TCRdb itself ran the reads through MiXCR, one entry per CDR3 protein. The table has roughly 640,000 distinct CDR3 sequences, approximately 25% seen once. The chain is built from TRBV2 and TRBJ2-1, with D possibly being TRBD2 (5 bases). The sample comprised CD8+ T cells from PBMCs. This TCR came from a human donor in good health (CMV status not recorded). Some clones in this sample may be carry-over from other donors' samples. The CDR3 is CASGYGLANNEQFF. Here the CDR3 DNA reads TGTGCCAGCGGTTACGGGCTAGCCAACAATGAGCAGTTCTTC.